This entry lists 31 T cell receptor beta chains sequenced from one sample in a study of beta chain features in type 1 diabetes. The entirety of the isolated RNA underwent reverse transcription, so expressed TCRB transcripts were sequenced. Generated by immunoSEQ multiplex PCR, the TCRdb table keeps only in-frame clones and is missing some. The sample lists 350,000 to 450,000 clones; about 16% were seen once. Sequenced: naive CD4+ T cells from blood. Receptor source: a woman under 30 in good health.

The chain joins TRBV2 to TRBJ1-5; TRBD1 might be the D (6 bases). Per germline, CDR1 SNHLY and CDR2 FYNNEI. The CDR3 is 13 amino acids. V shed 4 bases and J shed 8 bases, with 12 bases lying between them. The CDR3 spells CASSVRGTEPQHF. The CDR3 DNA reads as TGTGCCAGCAGTGTAAGGGGGACGGAGCCCCAGCATTTT.

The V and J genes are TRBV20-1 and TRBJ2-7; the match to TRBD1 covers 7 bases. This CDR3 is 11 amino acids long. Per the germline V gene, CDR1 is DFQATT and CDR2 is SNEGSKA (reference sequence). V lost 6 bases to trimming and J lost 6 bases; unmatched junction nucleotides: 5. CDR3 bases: TGCAGTGCCCAGGACAGGAGCGAGCAGTACTTC. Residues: CSAQDRSEQYF.

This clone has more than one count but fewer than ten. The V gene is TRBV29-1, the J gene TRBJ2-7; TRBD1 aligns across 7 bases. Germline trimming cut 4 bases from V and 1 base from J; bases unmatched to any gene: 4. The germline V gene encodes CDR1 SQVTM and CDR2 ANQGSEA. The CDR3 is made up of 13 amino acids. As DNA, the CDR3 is TGCAGCGTTGTGGGGACAGCGTCCTACGAGCAGTACTTC. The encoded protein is CSVVGTASYEQYF.

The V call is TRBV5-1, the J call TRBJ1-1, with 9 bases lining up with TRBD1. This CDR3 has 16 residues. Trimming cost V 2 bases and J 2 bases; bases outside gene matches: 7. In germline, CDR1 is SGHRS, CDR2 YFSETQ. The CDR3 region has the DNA TGCGCCAGCAGCTTATCCCGGGACAGGGATAACACTGAAGCTTTCTTT. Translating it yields CASSLSRDRDNTEAFF.

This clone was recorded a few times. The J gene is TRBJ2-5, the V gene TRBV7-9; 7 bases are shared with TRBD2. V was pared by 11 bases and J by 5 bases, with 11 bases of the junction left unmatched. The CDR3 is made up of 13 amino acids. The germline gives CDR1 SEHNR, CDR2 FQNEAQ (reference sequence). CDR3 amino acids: CAEEGEGAETQYF. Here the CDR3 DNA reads TGTGCCGAAGAAGGGGAGGGAGCGGAGACCCAGTACTTC.

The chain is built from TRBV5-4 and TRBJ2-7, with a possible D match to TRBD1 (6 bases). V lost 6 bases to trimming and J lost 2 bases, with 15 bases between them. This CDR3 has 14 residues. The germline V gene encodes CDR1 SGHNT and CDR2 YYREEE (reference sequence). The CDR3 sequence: CASTLQGSAYEQYF. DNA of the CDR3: TGTGCCAGCACCTTACAGGGATCGGCCTACGAGCAGTACTTC. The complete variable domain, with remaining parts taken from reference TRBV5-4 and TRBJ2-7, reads ETGVTQSPTHLIKTRGQQVTLRCSSQSGHNTVSWYQQALGQGPQFIFQYYREEENGRGNFPPRFSGLQFPNYSSELNVNALELDDSALYLCASTLQGSAYEQYFGPGTRLTVT.

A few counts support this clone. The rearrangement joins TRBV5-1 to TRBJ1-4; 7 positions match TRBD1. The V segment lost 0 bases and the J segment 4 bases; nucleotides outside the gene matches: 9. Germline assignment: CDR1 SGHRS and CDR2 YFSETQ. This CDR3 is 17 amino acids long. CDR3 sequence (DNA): TGCGCCAGCAGCTTGGATACAGGGGCTAGGAGTAATGAAAAACTGTTTTTT. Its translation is CASSLDTGARSNEKLFF. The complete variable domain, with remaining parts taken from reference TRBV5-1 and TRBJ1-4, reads KAGVTQTPRYLIKTRGQQVTLSCSPISGHRSVSWYQQTPGQGLQFLFEYFSETQRNKGNFPGRFSGRQFSNSRSEMNVSTLELGDSALYLCASSLDTGARSNEKLFFGSGTQLSVL.

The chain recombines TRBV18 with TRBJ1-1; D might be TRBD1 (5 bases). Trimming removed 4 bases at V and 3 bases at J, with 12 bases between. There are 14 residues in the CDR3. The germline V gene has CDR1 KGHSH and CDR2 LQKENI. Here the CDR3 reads CASSRGSGDTEAFF. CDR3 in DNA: TGTGCCAGCTCACGGGGGTCGGGGGACACTGAAGCTTTCTTT.

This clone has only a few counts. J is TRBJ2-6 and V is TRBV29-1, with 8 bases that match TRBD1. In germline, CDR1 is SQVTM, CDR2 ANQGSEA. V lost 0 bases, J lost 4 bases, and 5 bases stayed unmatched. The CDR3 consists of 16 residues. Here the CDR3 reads CSVEDRGPSGANVLTF. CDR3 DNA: TGCAGCGTTGAAGACAGGGGGCCGTCAGGGGCCAACGTCCTGACTTTC.

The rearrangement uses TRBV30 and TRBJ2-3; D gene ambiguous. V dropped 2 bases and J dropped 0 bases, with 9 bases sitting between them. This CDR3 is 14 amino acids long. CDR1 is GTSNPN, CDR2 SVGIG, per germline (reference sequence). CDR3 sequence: CAWSRSTSTDTQYF. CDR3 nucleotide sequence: TGTGCCTGGAGTCGATCGACTAGCACAGATACGCAGTATTTT.

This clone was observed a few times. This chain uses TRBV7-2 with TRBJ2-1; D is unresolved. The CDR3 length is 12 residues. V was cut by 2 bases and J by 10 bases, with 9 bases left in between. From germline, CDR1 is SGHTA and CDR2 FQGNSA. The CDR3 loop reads CASSLSTREQFF. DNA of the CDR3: TGTGCCAGCAGCTTATCAACGCGGGAGCAGTTCTTC.

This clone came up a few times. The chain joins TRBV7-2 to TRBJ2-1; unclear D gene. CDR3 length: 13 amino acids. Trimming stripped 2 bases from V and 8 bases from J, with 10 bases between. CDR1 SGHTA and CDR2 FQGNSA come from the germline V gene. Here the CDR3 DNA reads TGTGCCAGCAGCTTATCGGTGTTCGATGAGCAGTTCTTC. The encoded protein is CASSLSVFDEQFF.

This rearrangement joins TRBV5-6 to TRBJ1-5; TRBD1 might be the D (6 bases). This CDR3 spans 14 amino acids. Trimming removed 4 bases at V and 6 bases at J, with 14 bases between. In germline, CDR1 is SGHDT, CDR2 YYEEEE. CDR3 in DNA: TGTGCCAGCAGCGTCACAGGGTTAATTCAGCCCCAGCATTTT. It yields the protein CASSVTGLIQPQHF.

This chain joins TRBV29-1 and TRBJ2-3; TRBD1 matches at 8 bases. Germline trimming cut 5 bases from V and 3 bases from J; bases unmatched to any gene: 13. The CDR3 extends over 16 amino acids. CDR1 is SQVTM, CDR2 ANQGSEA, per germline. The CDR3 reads CSVTPGQALLTDTQYF. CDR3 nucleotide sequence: TGCAGCGTTACCCCGGGACAGGCCTTGTTAACAGATACGCAGTATTTT.

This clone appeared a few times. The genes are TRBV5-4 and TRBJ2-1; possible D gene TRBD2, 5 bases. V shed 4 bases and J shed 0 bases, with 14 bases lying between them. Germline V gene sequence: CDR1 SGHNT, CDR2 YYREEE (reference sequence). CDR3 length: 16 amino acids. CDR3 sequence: CASSPGSTSSYNEQFF. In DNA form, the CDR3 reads TGTGCCAGCAGCCCGGGGTCGACGTCCTCCTACAATGAGCAGTTCTTC. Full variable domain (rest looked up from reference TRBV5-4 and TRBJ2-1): ETGVTQSPTHLIKTRGQQVTLRCSSQSGHNTVSWYQQALGQGPQFIFQYYREEENGRGNFPPRFSGLQFPNYSSELNVNALELDDSALYLCASSPGSTSSYNEQFFGPGTRLTVL.

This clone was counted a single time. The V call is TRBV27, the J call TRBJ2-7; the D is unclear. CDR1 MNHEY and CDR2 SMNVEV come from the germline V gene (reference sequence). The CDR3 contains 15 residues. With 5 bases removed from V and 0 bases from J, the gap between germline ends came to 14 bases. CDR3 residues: CASSTGGQSSYEQYF. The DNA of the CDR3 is TGTGCCAGCAGTACCGGCGGCCAAAGCTCCTACGAGCAGTACTTC.

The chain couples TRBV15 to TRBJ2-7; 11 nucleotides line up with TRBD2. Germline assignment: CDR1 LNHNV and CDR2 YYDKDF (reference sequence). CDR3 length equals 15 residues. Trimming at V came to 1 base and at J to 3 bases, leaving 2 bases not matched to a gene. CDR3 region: CATSRVTSGVYEQYF. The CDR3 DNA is TGTGCCACCAGCAGAGTGACTAGCGGGGTCTACGAGCAGTACTTC.

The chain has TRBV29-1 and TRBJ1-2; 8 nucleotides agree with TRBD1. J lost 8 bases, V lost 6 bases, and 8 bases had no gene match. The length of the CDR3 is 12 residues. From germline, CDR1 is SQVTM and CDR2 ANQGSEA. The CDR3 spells CSVAQGARGYTF. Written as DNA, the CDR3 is TGCAGCGTGGCCCAGGGGGCGCGGGGCTACACCTTC. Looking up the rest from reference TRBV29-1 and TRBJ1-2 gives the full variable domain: SAVISQKPSRDICQRGTSLTIQCQVDSQVTMMFWYRQQPGQSLTLIATANQGSEATYESGFVIDKFPISRPNLTFSTLTVSNMSPEDSSIYLCSVAQGARGYTFGSGTRLTVV.

The CDR3: CASSLRGEKLFF. The DNA for the CDR3 is TGTGCCAGCAGCCTTAGGGGGGAAAAACTGTTTTTT. V gene TRBV27 combines with J gene TRBJ1-4; perhaps TRBD1 as D (6 bases). Trimming shortened V by 6 bases and J by 8 bases, and 10 bases separated the two germline ends. There are 12 residues in the CDR3. The germline CDR1 and CDR2 sequences are MNHEY and SMNVEV (reference sequence).

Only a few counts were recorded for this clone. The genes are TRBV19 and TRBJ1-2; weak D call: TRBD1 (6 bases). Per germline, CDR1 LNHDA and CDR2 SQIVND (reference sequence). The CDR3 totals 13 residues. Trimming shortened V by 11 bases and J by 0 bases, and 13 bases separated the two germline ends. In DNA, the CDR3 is TGTGCCTCCAAGGACAGTTCTAACTATGGCTACACCTTC. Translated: CASKDSSNYGYTF.

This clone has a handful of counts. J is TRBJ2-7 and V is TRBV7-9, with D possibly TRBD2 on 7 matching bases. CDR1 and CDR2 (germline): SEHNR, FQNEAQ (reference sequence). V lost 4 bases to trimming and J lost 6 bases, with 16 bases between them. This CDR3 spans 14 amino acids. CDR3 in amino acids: CASSSYREGSEQYF. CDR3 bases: TGTGCCAGCAGCTCCTACAGGGAGGGGTCCGAGCAGTACTTC. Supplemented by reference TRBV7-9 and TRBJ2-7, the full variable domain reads DTGVSQNPRHKITKRGQNVTFRCDPISEHNRLYWYRQTLGQGPEFLTYFQNEAQLEKSRLLSDRFSAERPKGSFSTLEIQRTEQGDSAMYLCASSSYREGSEQYFGPGTRLTVT.

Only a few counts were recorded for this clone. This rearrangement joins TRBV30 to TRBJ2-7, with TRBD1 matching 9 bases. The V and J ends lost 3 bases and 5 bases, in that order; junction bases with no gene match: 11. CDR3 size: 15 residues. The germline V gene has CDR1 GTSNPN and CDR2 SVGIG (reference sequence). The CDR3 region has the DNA TGTGCCTGGAGCGTAACCCCCGGGACAGGGAACGAGCAGTACTTC. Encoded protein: CAWSVTPGTGNEQYF. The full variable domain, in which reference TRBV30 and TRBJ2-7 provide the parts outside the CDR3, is SQTIHQWPATLVQPVGSPLSLECTVEGTSNPNLYWYRQAAGRGLQLLFYSVGIGQISSEVPQNLSASRPQDRQFILSSKKLLLSDSGFYLCAWSVTPGTGNEQYFGPGTRLTVT.

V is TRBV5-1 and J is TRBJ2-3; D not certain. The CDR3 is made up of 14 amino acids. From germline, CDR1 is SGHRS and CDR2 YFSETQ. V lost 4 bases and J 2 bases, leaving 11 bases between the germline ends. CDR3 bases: TGCGCCAGCAGCGCCATTACTTACACAGATACGCAGTATTTT. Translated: CASSAITYTDTQYF.

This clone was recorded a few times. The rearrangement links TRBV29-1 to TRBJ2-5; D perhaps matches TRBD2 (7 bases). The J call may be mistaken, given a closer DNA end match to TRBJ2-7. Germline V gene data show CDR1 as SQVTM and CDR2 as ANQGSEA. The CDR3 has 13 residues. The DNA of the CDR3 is TGCAGCGTTGATGTTGGAGGGGGGGACGAGCAGTACTTC. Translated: CSVDVGGGDEQYF.

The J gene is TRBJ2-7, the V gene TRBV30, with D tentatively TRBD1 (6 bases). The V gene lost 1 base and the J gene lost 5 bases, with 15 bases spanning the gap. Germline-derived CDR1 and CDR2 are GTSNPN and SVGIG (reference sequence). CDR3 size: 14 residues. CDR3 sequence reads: CAWSDQGIGDEQYF. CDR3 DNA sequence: TGTGCCTGGAGTGACCAGGGGATTGGGGACGAGCAGTACTTC.

CDR3 residues: CSVEDAGQGQGTTF. The DNA of the CDR3 is TGCAGCGTTGAAGACGCTGGACAGGGGCAGGGAACGACTTTC. This chain links TRBV29-1 with TRBJ2-6, with 9 positions matching TRBD1. Germline loops: CDR1 SQVTM, CDR2 ANQGSEA. The CDR3 sequence is 14 residues long. V lost 0 bases and J lost 18; bases outside the gene matches: 12.

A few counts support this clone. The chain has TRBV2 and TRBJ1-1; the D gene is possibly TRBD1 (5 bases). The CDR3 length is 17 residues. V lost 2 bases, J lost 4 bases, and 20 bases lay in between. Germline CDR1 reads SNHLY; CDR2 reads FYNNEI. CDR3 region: CASSEIWESQGITEAFF. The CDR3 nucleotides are TGTGCCAGCAGTGAAATTTGGGAATCCCAGGGAATCACTGAAGCTTTCTTT. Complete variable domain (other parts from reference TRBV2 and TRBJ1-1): EPEVTQTPSHQVTQMGQEVILRCVPISNHLYFYWYRQILGQKVEFLVSFYNNEISEKSEIFDDQFSVERPDGSNFTLKIRSTKLEDSAMYFCASSEIWESQGITEAFFGQGTRLTVV.

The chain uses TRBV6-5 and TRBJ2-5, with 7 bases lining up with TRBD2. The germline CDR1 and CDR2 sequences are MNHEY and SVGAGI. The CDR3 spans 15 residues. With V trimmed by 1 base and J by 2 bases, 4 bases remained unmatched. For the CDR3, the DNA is TGTGCCAGCAGTTACTGGTCTAGCGGACAAGAGACCCAGTACTTC. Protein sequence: CASSYWSSGQETQYF.

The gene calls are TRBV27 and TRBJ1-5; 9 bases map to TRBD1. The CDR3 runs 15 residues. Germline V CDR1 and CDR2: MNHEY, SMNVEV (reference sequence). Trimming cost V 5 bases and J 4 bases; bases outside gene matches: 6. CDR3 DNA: TGTGCCAGCAGTCCCTTTGGACAGGGGAATCAGCCCCAGCATTTT. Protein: CASSPFGQGNQPQHF.

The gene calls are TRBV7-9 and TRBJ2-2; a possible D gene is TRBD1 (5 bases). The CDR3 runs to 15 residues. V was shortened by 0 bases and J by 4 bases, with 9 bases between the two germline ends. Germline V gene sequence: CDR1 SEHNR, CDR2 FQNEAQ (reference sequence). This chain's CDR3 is CASSLAQVITGELFF. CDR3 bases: TGTGCCAGCAGCTTAGCACAGGTTATCACCGGGGAGCTGTTTTTT.

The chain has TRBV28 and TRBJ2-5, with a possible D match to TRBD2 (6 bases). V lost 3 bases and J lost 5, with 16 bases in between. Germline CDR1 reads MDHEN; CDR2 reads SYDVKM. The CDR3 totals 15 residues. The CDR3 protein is CASSFRERKKETQYF. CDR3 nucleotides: TGTGCCAGCAGTTTTCGGGAGAGGAAAAAGGAGACCCAGTACTTC. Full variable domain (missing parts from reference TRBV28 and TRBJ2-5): DVKVTQSSRYLVKRTGEKVFLECVQDMDHENMFWYRQDPGLGLRLIYFSYDVKMKEKGDIPEGYSVSREKKERFSLILESASTNQTSMYLCASSFRERKKETQYFGPGTRLLVL.